The 30 T cell receptor beta chains reported below all come from one sample, sequenced in a study of T-cell reconstitution after alpha-beta-depleted transplantation in children. Construction of the TCRbeta library involved unique molecular identifiers. Each CDR3 protein gets one entry after TCRdb re-called the PCR reads with MiXCR. The table has hundreds of thousands of distinct CDR3 sequences, about 10% seen once; the top ten hold about 9.4%. Sequences were derived from PBMCs from the stem cell graft donor, sampled from the stem cell graft. The source is a human donor who donated a stem cell graft to a child with SCID.

The gene calls are TRBV3-1 and TRBJ2-5, with D perhaps matching TRBD2 (5 bases). The CDR3 runs to 12 residues. Germline values: CDR1 LGHDT, CDR2 YNNKEL (reference sequence). The V end was cut by 5 bases, the J end by 12 bases, with 16 bases between. CDR3 in amino acids: CASSTEGSKKYF. In DNA, the CDR3 is TGTGCCAGCAGCACCGAGGGCAGCAAAAAGTACTTC.

V and J are TRBV27 and TRBJ1-4; 10 positions agree with TRBD1. V gave up 9 bases and J gave up 8 bases; unmatched junction bases: 6. The CDR3 has 13 residues. Germline CDR1 MNHEY, CDR2 SMNVEV (reference sequence). CDR3 protein: CASLDRGREKLFF. CDR3 nucleotide sequence: TGTGCCAGTTTGGACAGGGGGAGGGAAAAACTGTTTTTT.

V and J are TRBV18 and TRBJ2-5, with unresolved D. Looked up from germline, CDR1 is KGHSH and CDR2 is LQKENI. The CDR3 consists of 12 residues. The V end was cut by 3 bases, the J end by 5 bases, with 7 bases between. CDR3 nucleotide sequence: TGTGCCAGCTCACCGATGGATGAGACCCAGTACTTC. As protein: CASSPMDETQYF.

The rearrangement uses TRBV29-1 and TRBJ1-4; D is unclear. The CDR3 has 11 residues. The germline V and J ends were trimmed by 5 bases and 7 bases, with 8 bases remaining between them. Germline-derived CDR1 and CDR2 are SQVTM and ANQGSEA. Here the CDR3 reads CSVLLGEKLFF. The CDR3 DNA reads TGCAGCGTTTTATTGGGTGAAAAACTGTTTTTT.

In its sample, this clonotype was seen a few times. The V gene is TRBV9, the J gene TRBJ1-1; D is undetermined. From germline, CDR1 is SGDLS and CDR2 YYNGEE. V lost 3 bases to trimming and J lost 0 bases, with 15 bases between them. The CDR3 length is 16 residues. CDR3 nucleotides: TGTGCCAGCAGCGCCTCTATGGTGGGCATGAACACTGAAGCTTTCTTT. Encoded protein: CASSASMVGMNTEAFF.

This clonotype turned up a few times. This sequence joins TRBV6-1 and TRBJ2-3; 9 bases fit TRBD1. Looked up from germline, CDR1 is MNHNS and CDR2 is SASEGT. CDR3 length: 15 residues. V lost 6 bases to trimming and J lost 4 bases; unmatched junction nucleotides: 8. CDR3 bases: TGTGCCAGCAGACCCGGACAGGGGCGGGCAGATACGCAGTATTTT. Residues: CASRPGQGRADTQYF.

Ten or more counts support this clonotype. In DNA, the CDR3 is TGTGCCAGCAGTTTGGTTGGCGACGAGCAGTACTTC. Protein product: CASSLVGDEQYF. V gene TRBV12-3 or TRBV12-4 combines with J gene TRBJ2-7; D gene unclear. The CDR3 has 12 amino acids. Trimming removed 3 bases from V and 5 bases from J, with 8 bases in between.

The V and J genes are TRBV5-1 and TRBJ2-3; D not certain. V was cut by 0 bases and J by 5 bases, with 10 bases left in between. Germline CDR1 reads SGHRS; CDR2 reads YFSETQ. The CDR3 length is 14 residues. The CDR3: CASSLGGRGDTQYF. The DNA for the CDR3 is TGCGCCAGCAGCTTGGGAGGCCGCGGAGATACGCAGTATTTT.

The chain is built from TRBV28 and TRBJ2-2; D possibly corresponds to TRBD2 (5 bases). The CDR3 totals 14 residues. Germline V gives CDR1 MDHEN, CDR2 SYDVKM. The V gene lost 8 bases and the J gene lost 3 bases, with 13 bases spanning the gap. The CDR3 nucleotides are TGTGCCAGCTTTACTAGGATCCACACCGGGGAGCTGTTTTTT. Its protein is CASFTRIHTGELFF.

Only a few counts were recorded for this clonotype. This sequence joins TRBV5-1 and TRBJ1-1; D remains ambiguous. The germline V and J ends were trimmed by 4 bases and 11 bases, with 12 bases remaining between them. This CDR3 comprises 11 residues. Germline V CDR1 and CDR2: SGHRS, YFSETQ. The CDR3 is CASSQEGNAFF. The CDR3 DNA reads TGCGCCAGCAGCCAGGAAGGGAATGCTTTCTTT.

Only a few counts were recorded for this clonotype. J is TRBJ1-2 and V is TRBV5-1; TRBD1 aligns across 8 bases. This CDR3 region has 14 residues. V gave up 4 bases and J gave up 8 bases; unmatched junction bases: 10. Germline loops: CDR1 SGHRS, CDR2 YFSETQ. CDR3 sequence reads: CASSPGQGSQGYTF. The CDR3 DNA reads as TGCGCCAGCAGCCCCGGACAGGGTTCGCAGGGCTACACCTTC.

At least ten counts were recorded for this clonotype. The genes are TRBV7-8 and TRBJ2-3; D gene ambiguous. Trimming stripped 1 base from V and 2 bases from J, with 7 bases between. CDR1 and CDR2 (germline): SGHVS, FQNEAQ. The CDR3 runs to 14 residues. DNA for the CDR3: TGTGCCAGCAGCTTAGGGGCTGACACAGATACGCAGTATTTT. Amino acid sequence: CASSLGADTDTQYF.

There are a few counts of this clonotype. This chain links TRBV10-2 with TRBJ1-4; D call uncertain. This CDR3 has 15 amino acids. Trimming pared 0 bases from V and 3 bases from J, leaving 8 bases between. Germline V lookup: CDR1 WSHSY, CDR2 SAAADI. The DNA for the CDR3 is TGCGCCAGCAGTGAGTCGAGAGGGTCTAATGAAAAACTGTTTTTT. The encoded protein is CASSESRGSNEKLFF.

This clonotype has at least ten counts. The V call is TRBV9, the J call TRBJ1-2, with a tentative D call TRBD1 (5 bases). Looked up from germline, CDR1 is SGDLS and CDR2 is YYNGEE. Trimming removed 3 bases at V and 3 bases at J, with 18 bases between. This CDR3 contains 16 residues. The CDR3 region has the DNA TGTGCCAGCAGCGGTGTGGGACCGAGACTTTACTATGGCTACACCTTC. The encoded protein is CASSGVGPRLYYGYTF.

The rearrangement uses TRBV12-3 or TRBV12-4 and TRBJ1-2, with TRBD1 as a possible D gene (6 bases). V dropped 6 bases and J dropped 8 bases, with 10 bases sitting between them. This CDR3 has 11 residues. The CDR3 DNA reads as TGTGCCAGCAGCGACAGGACAGGCTACACCTTC. This translates into CASSDRTGYTF.

J is TRBJ2-7 and V is TRBV5-1; perhaps TRBD2 as D (6 bases). Deletions cut 5 bases from V and 0 bases from J, with 18 bases between. The CDR3 is made up of 16 amino acids. Germline loops: CDR1 SGHRS, CDR2 YFSETQ. This CDR3 reads CASRQNSAGNSYEQYF. For the CDR3, the DNA is TGCGCCAGCAGACAGAATTCGGCGGGGAACTCCTACGAGCAGTACTTC.

The chain combines TRBV20-1 with TRBJ2-1; 8 bases line up with TRBD2. Losses at the gene ends were 3 bases for V and 0 bases for J; bases not matched to a gene: 10. CDR3 size: 17 residues. Germline CDR1 is DFQATT and CDR2 is SNEGSKA (reference sequence). CDR3 bases: TGCAGTGCTAGGAAGCGGGGGCCCCGAAGCTCCTACAATGAGCAGTTCTTC. Translated, it gives CSARKRGPRSSYNEQFF.

In its sample, this clonotype was seen many times. The genes are TRBV9 and TRBJ2-5, with 12 bases lining up with TRBD2. Trimming at V came to 3 bases and at J to 4 bases, leaving 7 bases not matched to a gene. The CDR3 length is 16 residues. CDR1 SGDLS and CDR2 YYNGEE come from the germline V gene. CDR3 nucleotide sequence: TGTGCCAGCAGCGAGCTAGCGGGGGGGGTCCCAGAGACCCAGTACTTC. Protein product: CASSELAGGVPETQYF.

The rearrangement links TRBV12-3 or TRBV12-4 to TRBJ2-1; TRBD2 agrees at 9 bases. Unmatched junction bases numbered 4, after V lost 1 base and J lost 12 bases. This CDR3 region has 13 residues. The CDR3 DNA reads as TGTGCCAGCAGTTTAGGCGGCGGGGGGGCGCAGTTCTTC. Protein product: CASSLGGGGAQFF.

The V call is TRBV6-1, the J call TRBJ1-3; D may be TRBD1 (5 bases). CDR1 and CDR2 (germline): MNHNS, SASEGT. V dropped 7 bases and J dropped 2 bases, with 15 bases sitting between them. There are 15 residues in the CDR3. DNA for the CDR3: TGTGCCAGCACCCGGGGCTTACTGCCTGGAAACACCATATATTTT. It translates to CASTRGLLPGNTIYF.

V and J are TRBV7-9 and TRBJ2-1; 9 nucleotides match TRBD1. CDR3 length equals 15 residues. V was pared by 6 bases and J by 3 bases, with 6 bases of the junction left unmatched. From germline, CDR1 is SEHNR and CDR2 FQNEAQ (reference sequence). The CDR3 sequence: CASRYRDRVYNEQFF. CDR3 DNA: TGTGCCAGCAGGTACCGGGACAGGGTCTACAATGAGCAGTTCTTC.

This clonotype was detected only a few times. The V and J genes are TRBV15 and TRBJ2-3, with 12 bases that match TRBD2. Germline CDR1 and CDR2: LNHNV and YYDKDF (reference sequence). This CDR3 comprises 16 residues. Unmatched junction bases numbered 4, after V lost 6 bases and J lost 0 bases. The CDR3 spells CATRLAGGLSTDTQYF. The DNA for the CDR3 is TGTGCCACCAGACTAGCGGGGGGCCTTAGCACAGATACGCAGTATTTT.

This clonotype was picked up a small number of times. The chain couples TRBV5-6 to TRBJ1-1, with TRBD1 matching 8 bases. V gave up 4 bases and J gave up 12 bases; unmatched junction bases: 8. CDR1 is SGHDT and CDR2 is YYEEEE in the germline V gene. This CDR3 spans 12 amino acids. The CDR3 loop is CASSLWTGWPFF. The CDR3 DNA reads as TGTGCCAGCAGCCTGTGGACAGGGTGGCCTTTCTTT.

CDR3 nucleotide sequence: TGTGCCAGCAACGACCCTAAGGGTCTAAGGGAGACCCAGTACTTC. The encoded protein is CASNDPKGLRETQYF. The chain employs TRBV12-3 or TRBV12-4 and TRBJ2-5, with unresolved D. Trimming took off 7 bases at V and 5 bases at J, with 20 bases between the two ends. The CDR3 has 15 residues.

A few counts support this clonotype. The chain carries TRBV2 and TRBJ1-1, with TRBD1 identical over 9 bases. This CDR3 has 14 residues. After removal of 6 bases from V and 7 bases from J, the junction contained 9 bases not matched to a gene. The germline gives CDR1 SNHLY, CDR2 FYNNEI. This CDR3 reads CASRPGQGINEAFF. In nucleotides, the CDR3 is TGTGCCAGCAGGCCGGGACAGGGCATAAATGAAGCTTTCTTT.

This clonotype turned up a few times. The rearrangement joins TRBV3-1 to TRBJ1-5; tentatively, D is TRBD1 (5 bases). Germline V gene data show CDR1 as LGHDT and CDR2 as YNNKEL (reference sequence). Trimming left V 1 base short and J 4 bases short, with 11 bases between. This CDR3 has 15 residues. The CDR3 protein is CASSQALGGNQPQHF. CDR3 DNA: TGTGCCAGCAGCCAAGCCCTCGGGGGAAATCAGCCCCAGCATTTT.

This sequence joins TRBV20-1 and TRBJ2-2, with 12 bases matching TRBD2. Germline CDR1 DFQATT, CDR2 SNEGSKA (reference sequence). The CDR3 totals 19 residues. J gave up 3 bases and V 1 base, and 12 bases lay outside the gene matches. CDR3 coding DNA: TGCAGTGCTAGAGGACTAGCGGGGGAAAGTTATTCGGACACCGGGGAGCTGTTTTTT. Translated: CSARGLAGESYSDTGELFF.

Only a few counts were recorded for this clonotype. The chain links TRBV12-3 or TRBV12-4 to TRBJ1-5; no reliable D call. V lost 0 bases and J lost 3, with 6 bases in between. The CDR3 has 14 residues. The CDR3 DNA follows: TGTGCCAGCAGTTTAGCGCCGGTCAATCAGCCCCAGCATTTT. Encoded protein: CASSLAPVNQPQHF.

This chain links TRBV7-9 with TRBJ2-5, with D perhaps assigned TRBD1 or TRBD2 (5 bases each). This CDR3 is 15 amino acids long. The germline V gene encodes CDR1 SEHNR and CDR2 FQNEAQ (reference sequence). The V and J ends lost 2 bases and 1 base respectively, with 11 bases between them. The CDR3 protein is CASSLYTGTQETQYF. CDR3 sequence (DNA): TGTGCCAGCAGCTTATATACGGGGACCCAAGAGACCCAGTACTTC. Looking up the rest from reference TRBV7-9 and TRBJ2-5 gives the full variable domain: DTGVSQNPRHKITKRGQNVTFRCDPISEHNRLYWYRQTLGQGPEFLTYFQNEAQLEKSRLLSDRFSAERPKGSFSTLEIQRTEQGDSAMYLCASSLYTGTQETQYFGPGTRLLVL.

The CDR3 here is CASSLAGTGVIGELFF. CDR3 bases: TGTGCCAGCAGCTTAGCCGGGACAGGGGTCATCGGGGAGCTGTTTTTT. The V and J genes are TRBV7-2 and TRBJ2-2, with 10 positions matching TRBD1. Germline CDR1 SGHTA, CDR2 FQGNSA. V trimming: 0 bases; J trimming: 7 bases; junction bases outside the gene matches: 5. The CDR3 runs 16 residues. The full variable domain, completed using reference TRBV7-2 and TRBJ2-2, is GAGVSQSPSNKVTEKGKDVELRCDPISGHTALYWYRQSLGQGLEFLIYFQGNSAPDKSGLPSDRFSAERTGGSVSTLTIQRTQQEDSAVYLCASSLAGTGVIGELFFGEGSRLTVL.